These 4 T cell receptor beta chains originate from one sample sequenced in a study of beta chain features in type 1 diabetes. Study-wide results and limits: All four CD4+ subsets from Type 1 diabetes patients carried moderately but significantly shorter TCRB CDR3s.

These receptors lack a known antigen. Isolated RNA was reverse transcribed in full, so expressed TCRB transcripts were sequenced. The assay was immunoSEQ multiplex PCR, and TCRdb's table has in-frame clones only and misses some. The data hold some 150,000 clones, with 13% observed a single time. The sequenced material came from central memory CD4+ T cells from blood. Every receptor here comes from a young man with type 1 diabetes.

This clone appeared many times. In the same sample, other DNA sequences code for this CDR3. The chain carries TRBV5-1 and TRBJ1-4; D gene uncertain. The CDR3 extends over 14 amino acids. Per germline, CDR1 SGHRS and CDR2 YFSETQ. V shed 2 bases and J shed 0 bases, with 5 bases lying between them. CDR3 protein: CASSLAATNEKLFF. The CDR3 region has the DNA TGCGCCAGCAGCTTAGCGGCAACTAATGAAAAACTGTTTTTT.

The chain carries TRBV10-2 and TRBJ1-6; D is possibly TRBD1 (5 bases). V gave up 6 bases and J gave up 8 bases, with 14 bases separating them. Germline V CDR1 and CDR2: WSHSY, SAAADI. The CDR3 is 14 amino acids. CDR3 nucleotide sequence: TGCGCCAGCAGCCCATTTCAGGGTGATTCACCCCTCCACTTT. Translation: CASSPFQGDSPLHF.

This clone was counted between two and nine times. One end of the junction varies from germline; a read error may be responsible. The chain employs TRBV7-7 and TRBJ2-2; weak D call: TRBD1 (6 bases). CDR1 and CDR2 from the germline V gene are SSHAT and FNYEAQ (reference sequence). The CDR3 totals 15 residues. In DNA, the CDR3 is TGTGCTAGCAGCGCCGGGACAACGAACACCGGGGAGCTGTCTTTT. This translates into CASSAGTTNTGELSF.

This clone showed up just a few times. This chain connects TRBV19 to TRBJ2-7; D is uncertain. The CDR3 sequence is 15 residues long. The V and J ends lost 4 bases and 0 bases respectively, with 13 bases between them. The V gene's germline CDR1 is LNHDA and CDR2 SQIVND (reference sequence). The CDR3 DNA reads as TGTGCCAGTAGTACCAATCGGGCCGGCTCCTACGAGCAGTACTTC. This gives the protein CASSTNRAGSYEQYF.